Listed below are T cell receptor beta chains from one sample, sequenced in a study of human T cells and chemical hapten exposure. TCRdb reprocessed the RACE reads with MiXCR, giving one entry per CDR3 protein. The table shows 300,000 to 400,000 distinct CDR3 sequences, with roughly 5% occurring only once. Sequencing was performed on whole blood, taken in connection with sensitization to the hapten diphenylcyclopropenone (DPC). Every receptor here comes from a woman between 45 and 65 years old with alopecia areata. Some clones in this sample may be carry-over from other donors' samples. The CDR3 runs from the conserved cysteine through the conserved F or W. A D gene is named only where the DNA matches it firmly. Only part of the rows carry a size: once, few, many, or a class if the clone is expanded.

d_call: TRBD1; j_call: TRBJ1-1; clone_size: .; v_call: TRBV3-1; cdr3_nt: TGTGCCAGCAGCCCGGGACTGGGACAGGGGAAAGCTTTCTTT; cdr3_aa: CASSPGLGQGKAFF
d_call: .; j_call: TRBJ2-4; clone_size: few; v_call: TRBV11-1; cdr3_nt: TGTGCCAGCAGCTTAAATAGGCAGGAAAACATTCAGTACTTC; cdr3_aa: CASSLNRQENIQYF
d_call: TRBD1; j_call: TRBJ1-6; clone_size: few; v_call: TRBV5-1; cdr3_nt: TGCGCCAGCAGCTTGGCCGGGACAGGGGGTAATTCACCCCTCCACTTT; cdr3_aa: CASSLAGTGGNSPLHF
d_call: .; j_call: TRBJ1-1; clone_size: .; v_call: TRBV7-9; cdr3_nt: TGTGCCAGCAGCCCCCCGAGGGGTTTTTGGACTGAAGCTTTCTTT; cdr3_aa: CASSPPRGFWTEAFF
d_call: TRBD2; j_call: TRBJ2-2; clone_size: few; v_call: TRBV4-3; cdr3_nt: TGCGCCAGCAGCCAGACGGGACTAGCGGGAACCCCACCCGGGGAGCTGTTTTTT; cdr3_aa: CASSQTGLAGTPPGELFF
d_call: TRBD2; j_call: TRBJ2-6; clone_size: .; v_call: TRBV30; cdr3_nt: TGTGCCTGGGAGGGCGGGGGAAGATGGGCCAACGTCCTGACTTTC; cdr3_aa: CAWEGGGRWANVLTF
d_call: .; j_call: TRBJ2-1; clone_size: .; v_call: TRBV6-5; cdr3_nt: TGTGCCAGCAGTTACGCTCAGGGAGGAAATGAGCAGTTCTTC; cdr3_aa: CASSYAQGGNEQFF
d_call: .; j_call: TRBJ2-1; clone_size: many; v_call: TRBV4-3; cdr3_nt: TGCGCCAGCAGCCAAGATCGGGCGTCTGAGCAGTTCTTC; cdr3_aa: CASSQDRASEQFF
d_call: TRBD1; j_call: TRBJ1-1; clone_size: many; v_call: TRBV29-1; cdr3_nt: TGCAGCGCTTCCGACAGGGGGAGGGCTGAAGCTTTCTTT; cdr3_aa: CSASDRGRAEAFF
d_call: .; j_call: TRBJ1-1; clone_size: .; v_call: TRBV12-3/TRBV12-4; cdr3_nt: TGTGCCAGCAGTTTAGCTGGGGGGGACATTAGGACTGAAGCTTTCTTT; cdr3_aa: CASSLAGGDIRTEAFF
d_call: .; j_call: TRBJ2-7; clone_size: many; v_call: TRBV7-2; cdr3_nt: TGTGCCAGCAGCTTAGAGGCGGGGTCCTACGAGCAGTACTTC; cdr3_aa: CASSLEAGSYEQYF
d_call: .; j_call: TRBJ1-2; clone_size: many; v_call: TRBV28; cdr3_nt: TGTGCCAGCAGCCTTGTGGGGGGGCCTGGCTACACCTTC; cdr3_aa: CASSLVGGPGYTF
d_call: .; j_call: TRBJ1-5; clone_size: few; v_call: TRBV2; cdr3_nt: TGTGCCAGCAGTGAGCGGGGGGCAAGGCAGCCCCAGCATTTT; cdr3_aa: CASSERGARQPQHF
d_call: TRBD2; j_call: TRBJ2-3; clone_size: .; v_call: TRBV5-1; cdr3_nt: TGCGCCAGCGCCAGGAACGGGGGGGAGGCAGATACGCAGTATTTT; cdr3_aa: CASARNGGEADTQYF
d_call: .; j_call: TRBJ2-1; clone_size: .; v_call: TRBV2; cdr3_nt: TGTGCCAGCAGTGGTCCGGGACGGAGCTCCTACAATGAGCAGTTCTTC; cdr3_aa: CASSGPGRSSYNEQFF
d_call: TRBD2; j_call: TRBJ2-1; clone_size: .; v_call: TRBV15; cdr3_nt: TGTGCCACCAGCAAGGTGATAGCGGGTTACAATGAGCAGTTCTTC; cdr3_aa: CATSKVIAGYNEQFF
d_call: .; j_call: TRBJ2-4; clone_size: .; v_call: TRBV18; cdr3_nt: TGTGCCAGCTCATTCGGGCAGCGAGGCAAAAACATTCAGTACTTC; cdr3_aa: CASSFGQRGKNIQYF
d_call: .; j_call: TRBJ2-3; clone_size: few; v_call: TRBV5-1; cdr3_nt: TGCGCCAGCAGGGCAGTTGGGGACGGCACAGATACGCAGTATTTT; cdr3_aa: CASRAVGDGTDTQYF
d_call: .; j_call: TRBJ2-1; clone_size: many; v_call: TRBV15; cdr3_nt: TGTGCCACCAGCAGAGAACCCAGGGGAATCGATGAGCAGTTCTTC; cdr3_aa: CATSREPRGIDEQFF
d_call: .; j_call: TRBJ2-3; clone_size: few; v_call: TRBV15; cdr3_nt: TGTGCCACCAGCAGAGGGCAGGGTCCGCGCCGGGATACGCAGTATTTT; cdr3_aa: CATSRGQGPRRDTQYF
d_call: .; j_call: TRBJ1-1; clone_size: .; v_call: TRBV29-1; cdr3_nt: TGCAGCGTCACATCGGGGGAACGGAAGGGGAACCCTGAAGCTTTCTTT; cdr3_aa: CSVTSGERKGNPEAFF
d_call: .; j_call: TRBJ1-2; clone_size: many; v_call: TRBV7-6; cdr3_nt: TGTGCCAGCTCCCCCGATCTGCGCTATGGCTACACCTTC; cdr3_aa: CASSPDLRYGYTF
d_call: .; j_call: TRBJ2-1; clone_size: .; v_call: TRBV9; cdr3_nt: TGTGCCAGCAGCGGGCTCCGGGCTAGCGACCACAATGAGCAGTTCTTC; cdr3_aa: CASSGLRASDHNEQFF
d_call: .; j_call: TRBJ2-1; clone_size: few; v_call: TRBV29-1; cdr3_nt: TGCAGCGTTCCCGGGTCGGCGGGATCCTACAATGAGCAGTTCTTC; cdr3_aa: CSVPGSAGSYNEQFF
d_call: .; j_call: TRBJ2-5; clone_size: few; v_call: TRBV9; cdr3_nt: TGTGCCAGCAGCGTAGCTGCCGGGGGCGAGGAGACCCAGTACTTC; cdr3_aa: CASSVAAGGEETQYF
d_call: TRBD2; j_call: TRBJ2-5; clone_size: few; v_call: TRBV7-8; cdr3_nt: TGTGCCAGCAGCACCCCTCTAGCGGGGGGGCGGTCGACCCAGTACTTC; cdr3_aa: CASSTPLAGGRSTQYF
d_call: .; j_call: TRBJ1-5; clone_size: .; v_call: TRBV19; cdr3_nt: TGTGCCAGTAGTATAGCCGGGAGGCAGCCCCAGCATTTT; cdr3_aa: CASSIAGRQPQHF
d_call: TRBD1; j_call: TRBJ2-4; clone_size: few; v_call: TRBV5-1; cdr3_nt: TGCGCCAGCAGCTGGGGGACAGGGACCAAAAACATTCAGTACTTC; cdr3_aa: CASSWGTGTKNIQYF
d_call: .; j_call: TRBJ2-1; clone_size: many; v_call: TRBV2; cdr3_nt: TGTGCCAGCAGTGTTCAGAGGTACAATGAGCAGTTCTTC; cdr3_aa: CASSVQRYNEQFF
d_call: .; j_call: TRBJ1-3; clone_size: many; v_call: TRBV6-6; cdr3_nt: TGTGCCAGCAGTCCCCGGGATCCTATGGGGGGCAACACCATATATTTT; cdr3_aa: CASSPRDPMGGNTIYF
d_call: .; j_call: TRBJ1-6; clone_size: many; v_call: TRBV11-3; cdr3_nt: TGTGCCAGCAGCTTTCAACCTGACTCACCCCTCCACTTT; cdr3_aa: CASSFQPDSPLHF
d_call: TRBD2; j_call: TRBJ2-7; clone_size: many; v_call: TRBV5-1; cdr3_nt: TGCGCCAGCAGCTCCCTAGCGGGGGCAAGCTCCTACGAGCAGTACTTC; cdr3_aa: CASSSLAGASSYEQYF
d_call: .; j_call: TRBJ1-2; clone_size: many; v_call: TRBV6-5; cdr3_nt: TGTGCCAGCAGCCCCAGTGGGGGACGGAATAACTATGGCTACACCTTC; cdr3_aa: CASSPSGGRNNYGYTF